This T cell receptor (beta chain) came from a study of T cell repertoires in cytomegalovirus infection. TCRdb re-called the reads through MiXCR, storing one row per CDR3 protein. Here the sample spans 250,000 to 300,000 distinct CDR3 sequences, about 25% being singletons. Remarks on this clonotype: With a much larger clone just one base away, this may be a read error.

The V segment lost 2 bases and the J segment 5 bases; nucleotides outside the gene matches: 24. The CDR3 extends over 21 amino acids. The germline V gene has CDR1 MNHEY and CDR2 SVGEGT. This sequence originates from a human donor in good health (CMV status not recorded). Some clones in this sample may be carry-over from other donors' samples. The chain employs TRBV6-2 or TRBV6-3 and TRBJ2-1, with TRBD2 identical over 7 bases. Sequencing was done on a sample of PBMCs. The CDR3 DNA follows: TGTGCCAGCAGTTACCCCAGACAGACTGATGGACTAGTGGGAAGGAACAATGAGCAGTTCTTC. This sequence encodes CASSYPRQTDGLVGRNNEQFF.